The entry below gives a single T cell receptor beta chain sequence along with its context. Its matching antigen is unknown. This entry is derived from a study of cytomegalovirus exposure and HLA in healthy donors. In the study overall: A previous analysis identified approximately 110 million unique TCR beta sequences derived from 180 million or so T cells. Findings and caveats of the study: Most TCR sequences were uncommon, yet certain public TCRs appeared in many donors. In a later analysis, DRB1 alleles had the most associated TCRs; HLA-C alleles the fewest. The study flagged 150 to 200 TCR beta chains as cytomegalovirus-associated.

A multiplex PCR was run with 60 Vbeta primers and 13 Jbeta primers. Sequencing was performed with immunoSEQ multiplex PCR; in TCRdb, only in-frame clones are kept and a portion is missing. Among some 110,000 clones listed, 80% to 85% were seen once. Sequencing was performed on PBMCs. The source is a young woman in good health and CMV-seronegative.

The CDR3 region is CASSLISQGSGYGYTF. As DNA, the CDR3 is TGCGCCAGCAGCTTGATTTCACAGGGTTCCGGGTATGGCTACACCTTC. The chain joins TRBV5-1 to TRBJ1-2; perhaps TRBD1 as D (6 bases). V was pared by 1 base and J by 5 bases, with 18 bases between. The length of the CDR3 is 16 residues. Per the germline V gene, CDR1 is SGHRS and CDR2 is YFSETQ.